The source of this TCR beta chain is a study of tumor and adjacent non-tumor tissue in lung cancer. This sample's RNA came from whole unsorted tissue. Germline loops: CDR1 DFQATT, CDR2 SNEGSKA (reference sequence). Trimming pared 3 bases from V and 13 bases from J, leaving 25 bases between. This CDR3 contains 15 residues. TCRbeta libraries were built with three rounds of nested PCR, modified from ARM-PCR. MiXCR was run by TCRdb on the multiplex PCR reads, yielding one entry per CDR3 protein. The data contain 65,000 to 75,000 distinct CDR3 sequences, 60% to 75% of them singletons. Sequencing was done on a sample of lung tumor tissue. The source is a man aged 55 to 70 with non-small cell lung cancer. The chain employs TRBV20-1 and TRBJ1-5; D is uncertain. CDR3: CSASLFSDGNQSQHF. As DNA, the CDR3 is TGCAGTGCTAGCCTTTTTTCGGACGGTAATCAGTCTCAGCATTTT.